The clone carrying this TCR beta chain turned up a few times. This entry belongs to a study of blood T cell repertoires in COVID-19. V shed 5 bases, J shed 8 bases, and the junction held 17 bases outside the gene matches. CDR3 length: 16 residues. Germline V lookup: CDR1 LGHDT, CDR2 YNNKEL (reference sequence). Clones were sequenced by immunoSEQ multiplex PCR, and TCRdb holds only the in-frame ones, with some missing. This sample has about 190,000 clones, with just under 85% found just once. The receptor was derived from a woman between 65 and 79 years old with active or convalescent COVID-19. This sequence joins TRBV3-1 (or the pseudogene TRBV3-2) and TRBJ1-2, with 7 bases aligning to TRBD1. Specimen: peripheral blood. This CDR3 is CASSARGTEGLWGYTF. The CDR3 nucleotides are TGTGCCAGCAGCGCACGCGGGACAGAGGGTTTATGGGGCTACACCTTC.